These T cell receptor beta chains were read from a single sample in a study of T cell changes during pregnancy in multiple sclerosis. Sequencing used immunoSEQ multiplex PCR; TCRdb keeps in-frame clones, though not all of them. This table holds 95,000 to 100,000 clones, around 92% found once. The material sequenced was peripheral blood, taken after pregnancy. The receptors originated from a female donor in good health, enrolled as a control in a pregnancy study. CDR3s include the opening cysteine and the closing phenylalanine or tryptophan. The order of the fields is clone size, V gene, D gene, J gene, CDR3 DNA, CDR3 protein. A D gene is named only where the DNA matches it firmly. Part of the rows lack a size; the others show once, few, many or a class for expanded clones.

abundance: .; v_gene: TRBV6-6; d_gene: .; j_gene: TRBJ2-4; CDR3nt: TGTGCCACCTCGTTTCAGGGAGGTGCCATTCAGTACTTC; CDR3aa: CATSFQGGAIQYF
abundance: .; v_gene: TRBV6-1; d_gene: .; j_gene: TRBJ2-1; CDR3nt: TGTGCCAGCAGTGACAGGGGCTCCTACAATGAGCAGTTCTTC; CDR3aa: CASSDRGSYNEQFF
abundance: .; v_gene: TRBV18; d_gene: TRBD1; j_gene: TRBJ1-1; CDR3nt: TGTGCCAGCTCGCCAAAGAGGGACAGGGGCACTGAAGCTTTCTTT; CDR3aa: CASSPKRDRGTEAFF
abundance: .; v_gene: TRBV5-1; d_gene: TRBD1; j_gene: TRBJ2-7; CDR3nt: TGCGCCAGCGCCTGGGACAGGGGCTACGAGCAGTACTTC; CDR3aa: CASAWDRGYEQYF
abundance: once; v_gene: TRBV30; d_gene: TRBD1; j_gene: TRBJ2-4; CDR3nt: TGTGCCTGCCGGGACAGGGTACTAGCCAAAAACATTCAGTACTTC; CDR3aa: CACRDRVLAKNIQYF
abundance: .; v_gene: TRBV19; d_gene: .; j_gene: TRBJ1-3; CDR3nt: TGTGCCAGTAGTATGCCCGGGGTTGGAAACACCATATATTTT; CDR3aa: CASSMPGVGNTIYF
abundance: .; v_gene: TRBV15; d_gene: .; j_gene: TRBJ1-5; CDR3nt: TGTGCCACCAGCAGCACTAATAGCAATCAGCCCCAGCATTTT; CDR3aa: CATSSTNSNQPQHF
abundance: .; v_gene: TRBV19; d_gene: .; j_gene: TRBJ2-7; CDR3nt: TGTGCCAGTAGTGCCACAGGGACCTACGAGCAGTACTTC; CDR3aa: CASSATGTYEQYF
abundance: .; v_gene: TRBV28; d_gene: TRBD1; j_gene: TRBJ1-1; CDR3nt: TGTGCCAGCAGCTGGACAGGGGGCGGCACTGAAGCTTTCTTT; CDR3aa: CASSWTGGGTEAFF
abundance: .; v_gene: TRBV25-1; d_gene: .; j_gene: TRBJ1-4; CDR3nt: TGTGCCAGCAGGGAAAAAGGGGGAACTAATGAAAAACTGTTTTTT; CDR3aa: CASREKGGTNEKLFF
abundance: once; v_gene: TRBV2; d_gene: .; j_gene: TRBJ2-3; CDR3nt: TGTGCCAGCAGTGGACAGGCAGGGAATACGCAGTATTTT; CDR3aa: CASSGQAGNTQYF
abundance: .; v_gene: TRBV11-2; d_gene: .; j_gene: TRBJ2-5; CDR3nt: TGTGCCAGCAGCTTAGGTACCTGGGGAGCGACCCAGTACTTC; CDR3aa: CASSLGTWGATQYF
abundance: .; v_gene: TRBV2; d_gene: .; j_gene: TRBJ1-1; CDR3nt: TGTGCCAGCAGCTCAGGAGGCTACACTGAAGCTTTCTTT; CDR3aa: CASSSGGYTEAFF
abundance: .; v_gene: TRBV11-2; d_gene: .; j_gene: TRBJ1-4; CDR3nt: TGTGCCAGCAGCCACCCAGGGGTCGGTAATGAAAAACTGTTTTTT; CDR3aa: CASSHPGVGNEKLFF
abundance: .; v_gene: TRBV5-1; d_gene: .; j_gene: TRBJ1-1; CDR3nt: TGCGCCAGCACCTTGACGGGATTGAACACTGAAGCTTTCTTT; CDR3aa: CASTLTGLNTEAFF
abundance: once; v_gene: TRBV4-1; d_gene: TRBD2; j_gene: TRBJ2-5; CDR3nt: TGCGCCAGCAGCCTTATCGGGGGGGCGGTAGAGACCCAGTACTTC; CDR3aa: CASSLIGGAVETQYF
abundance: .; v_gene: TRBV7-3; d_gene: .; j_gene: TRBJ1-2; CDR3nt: TGTGCCAGCAGCTTGGGGGGCTATGGCTACACCTTC; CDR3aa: CASSLGGYGYTF
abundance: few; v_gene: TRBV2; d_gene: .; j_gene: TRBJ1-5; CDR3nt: TGTGCCAGCAGTTATTATAGCAATCAGCCCCAGCATTTT; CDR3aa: CASSYYSNQPQHF
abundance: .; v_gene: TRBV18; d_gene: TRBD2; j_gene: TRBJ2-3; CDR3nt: TGTGCCAGCTCACCACCGCGGCTAGCGGGAAACACAGATACGCAGTATTTT; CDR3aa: CASSPPRLAGNTDTQYF
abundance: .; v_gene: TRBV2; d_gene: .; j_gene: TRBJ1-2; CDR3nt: TGTGCCAGCAGCCCCCGGGACATGCTTTTC; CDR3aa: CASSPRDMLF
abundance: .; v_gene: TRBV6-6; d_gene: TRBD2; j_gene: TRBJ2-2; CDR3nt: TGTGCCAGCAGTTCCTGGCGGGGGGGCTTCGCCGGGGAGCTGTTTTTT; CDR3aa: CASSSWRGGFAGELFF
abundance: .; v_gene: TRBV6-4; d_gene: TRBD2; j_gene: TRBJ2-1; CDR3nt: TGTGCCAGCACCTTACTAGCGGGAGGGGGACAGGGGTATGAGCAGTTCTTC; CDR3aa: CASTLLAGGGQGYEQFF
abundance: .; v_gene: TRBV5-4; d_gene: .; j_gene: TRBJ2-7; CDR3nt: TGTGCCAGCAGCTCGAATGACTTGCAGTACTTC; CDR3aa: CASSSNDLQYF
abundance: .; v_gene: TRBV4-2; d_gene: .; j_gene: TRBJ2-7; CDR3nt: TGTGCCAGCAGCCAAGACAGCGAGCAGTACTTC; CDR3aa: CASSQDSEQYF
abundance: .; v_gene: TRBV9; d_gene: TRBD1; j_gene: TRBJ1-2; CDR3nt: TGTGCCAGCAAGACAGGGGGGAACTATGGCTACACCTTC; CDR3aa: CASKTGGNYGYTF
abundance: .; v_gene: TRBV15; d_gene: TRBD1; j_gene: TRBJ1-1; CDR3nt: TGTGCCACCAGCAGAGTTACAGGGGGCTACACTGAAGCTTTCTTT; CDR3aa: CATSRVTGGYTEAFF
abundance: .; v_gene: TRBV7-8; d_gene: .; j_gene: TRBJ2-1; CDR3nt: TGTGCCAGCAGCTCCTCGGTCTACAATGAGCAGTTCTTC; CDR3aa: CASSSSVYNEQFF
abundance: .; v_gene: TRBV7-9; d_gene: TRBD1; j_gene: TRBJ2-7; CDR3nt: TGTGCCAGCAGCCCCGCGGGACAGGCAACCTACGAGCAGTACTTC; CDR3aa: CASSPAGQATYEQYF
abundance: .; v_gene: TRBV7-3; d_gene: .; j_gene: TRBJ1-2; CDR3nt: TGTGCCAGCAGCTTAATGGGGGCGGCCCAATCGGGGGGCTACACCTTC; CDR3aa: CASSLMGAAQSGGYTF
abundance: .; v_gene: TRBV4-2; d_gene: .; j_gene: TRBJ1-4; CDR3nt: TGTGCCAGCAGCCAAGGGGGACTGTTTAATGAAAAACTGTTTTTT; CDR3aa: CASSQGGLFNEKLFF
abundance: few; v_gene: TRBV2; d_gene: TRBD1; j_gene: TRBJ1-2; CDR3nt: TGTGCCAGCAGCGGGACAGTCTATGGCTACACCTTC; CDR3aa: CASSGTVYGYTF
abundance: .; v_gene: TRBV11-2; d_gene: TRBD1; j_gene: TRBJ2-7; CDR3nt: TGTGCCAGCAGCGCCCGGGGACAGGGGGCTAGCGAGCAGTACTTC; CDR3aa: CASSARGQGASEQYF
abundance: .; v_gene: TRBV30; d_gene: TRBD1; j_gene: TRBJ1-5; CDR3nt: TGTGCCGGGGCCGCCGGGACAGGGGCGGTTCAGCCCCAGCATTTT; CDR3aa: CAGAAGTGAVQPQHF
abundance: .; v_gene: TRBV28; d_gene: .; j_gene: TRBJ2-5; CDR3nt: TGTGCCAGCAGTCTCTCCTACAGGCAGGAGACCCAGTACTTC; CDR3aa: CASSLSYRQETQYF
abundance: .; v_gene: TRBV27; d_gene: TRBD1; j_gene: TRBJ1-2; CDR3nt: TGTGCCAGCAGTTTACGGGACAGTTATGGCTACACCTTC; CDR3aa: CASSLRDSYGYTF
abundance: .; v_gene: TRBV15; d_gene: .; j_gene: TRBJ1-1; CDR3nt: TGTGCCACCAGCAGCCTCAAAGGGGTACGGGCTGAAGCTTTCTTT; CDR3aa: CATSSLKGVRAEAFF
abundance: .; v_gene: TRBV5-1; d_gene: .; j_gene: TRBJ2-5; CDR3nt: TGCGCCAGCAGCCCCGTGACTAAAGAGACCCAGTACTTC; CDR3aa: CASSPVTKETQYF
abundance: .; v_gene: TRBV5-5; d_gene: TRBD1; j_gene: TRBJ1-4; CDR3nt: TGTGCCAGCAGCTTGTTGACAGGGGATGAAAAACTGTTTTTT; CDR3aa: CASSLLTGDEKLFF
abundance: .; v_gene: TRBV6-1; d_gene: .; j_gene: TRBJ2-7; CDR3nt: TGTGCCAGCAGTGAAGACAGGCTCGATGCCTACGAGCAGTACTTC; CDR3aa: CASSEDRLDAYEQYF
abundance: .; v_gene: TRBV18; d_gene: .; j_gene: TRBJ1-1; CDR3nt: TGTGCCACAACAGACAGTTCCACTGAAGCTTTCTTT; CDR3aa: CATTDSSTEAFF
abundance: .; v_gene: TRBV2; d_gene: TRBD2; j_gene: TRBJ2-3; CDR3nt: TGTGCCAGCAGCTGGCTAGCGGGAGTAGATACGCAGTATTTT; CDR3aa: CASSWLAGVDTQYF
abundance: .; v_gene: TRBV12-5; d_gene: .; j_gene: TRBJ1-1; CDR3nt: TGTGCTAGTGTTCCCGACAGGTCAGAAGATTTGAACACTGAAGCTTTCTTT; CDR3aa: CASVPDRSEDLNTEAFF
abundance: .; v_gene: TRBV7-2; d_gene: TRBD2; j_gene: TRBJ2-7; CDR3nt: TGTGCCAGCAGCTTAGAGGGACTAGCTGCCTACGAGCAGTACTTC; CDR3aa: CASSLEGLAAYEQYF
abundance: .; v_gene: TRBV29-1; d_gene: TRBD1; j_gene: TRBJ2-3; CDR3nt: TGCAGCGCTGCCGGGACGGACAGGGCGGCAGATACGCAGTATTTT; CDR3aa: CSAAGTDRAADTQYF
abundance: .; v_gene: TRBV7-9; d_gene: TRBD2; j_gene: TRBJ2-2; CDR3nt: TGTGCCAGCAGCTTGGAACCACTAGCGGGGGGTAACACCGGGGAGCTGTTTTTT; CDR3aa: CASSLEPLAGGNTGELFF
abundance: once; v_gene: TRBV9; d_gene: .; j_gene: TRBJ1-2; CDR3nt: TGTGCCAGCAGCGTAGCTACGCGGGGATTTAACTATGGCTACACCTTC; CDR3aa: CASSVATRGFNYGYTF
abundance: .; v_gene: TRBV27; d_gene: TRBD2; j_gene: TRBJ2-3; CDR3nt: TGTGCCAGCATCCGTCAGCGGGGGTCTAGCACAGATACGCAGTATTTT; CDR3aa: CASIRQRGSSTDTQYF
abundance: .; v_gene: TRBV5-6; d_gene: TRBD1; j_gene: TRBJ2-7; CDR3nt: TGTGCCAGCTTGGGACAGGGGACCTACGAGCAGTACTTC; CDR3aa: CASLGQGTYEQYF
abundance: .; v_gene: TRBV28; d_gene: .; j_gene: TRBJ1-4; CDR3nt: TGTGCCAGCAGTTTCTTTGTCGGCACACCAGGCCCTAATGAAAAACTGTTTTTT; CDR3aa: CASSFFVGTPGPNEKLFF
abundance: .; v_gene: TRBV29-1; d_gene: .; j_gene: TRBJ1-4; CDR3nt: TGCAGCGTTGAATGGGGGGGAAAACTGTTTTTT; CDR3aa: CSVEWGGKLFF
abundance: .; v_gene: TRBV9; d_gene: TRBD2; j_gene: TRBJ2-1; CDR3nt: TGTGCCAGCAGCGTAGGGTTAGCGGGAGGGAATGAGCAGTTCTTC; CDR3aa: CASSVGLAGGNEQFF
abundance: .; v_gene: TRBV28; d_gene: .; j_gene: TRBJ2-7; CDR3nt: TGTGCCAGCAGTTTTCCCACTACAACCCTCGACAGAGCCTACGAGCAGTACTTC; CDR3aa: CASSFPTTTLDRAYEQYF
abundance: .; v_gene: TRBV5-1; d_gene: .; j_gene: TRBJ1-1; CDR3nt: TGCGCCAGCAGCCCCACTCAGAACACTGAAGCTTTCTTT; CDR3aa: CASSPTQNTEAFF
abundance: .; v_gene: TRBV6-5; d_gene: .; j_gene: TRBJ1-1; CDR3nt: TGTGCCAGCATCTATATGGCGGTAGCTTTCTTT; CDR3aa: CASIYMAVAFF
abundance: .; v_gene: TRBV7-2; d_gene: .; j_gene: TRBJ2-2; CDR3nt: TGTGCCAGCAGCTTAGTCGGGGGTAACACCGGGGAGCTGTTTTTT; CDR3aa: CASSLVGGNTGELFF